The source of this T cell receptor beta chain is a study of OX40 agonist ivuxolimab in advanced cancers. Some clones are missing from TCRdb's copy, which holds only in-frame ones; the method was immunoSEQ multiplex PCR. The sample holds 60,000 to 100,000 clones; around 92% are singletons and the top ten take 0.53%. The CDR3 has 15 residues. Germline values: CDR1 SGHNT, CDR2 YYREEE (reference sequence). V dropped 4 bases and J dropped 0; count of bases not matched to a gene: 3. The sample here was CD4+ or CD8+ T cells sorted from blood, taken in a trial of the OX40 agonist ivuxolimab. This rearrangement joins TRBV5-4 to TRBJ2-7; 11 bases match TRBD2. The TCR sequence derives from an adult with an advanced solid tumor such as melanoma, head and neck, liver or kidney cancer. CDR3 protein: CASSEGLAASYEQYF. As DNA, the CDR3 is TGTGCCAGCAGCGAGGGACTAGCGGCCTCCTACGAGCAGTACTTC.